This TCR beta chain was profiled in a study of early T cells in non-severe SARS-CoV-2 infection. The sample holds many counts of this clonotype. This CDR3 has 13 amino acids. V was cut by 0 bases and J by 2 bases, with 7 bases left in between. In germline, CDR1 is DFQATT, CDR2 SNEGSKA (reference sequence). Unique molecular identifiers were attached to individual cDNA molecules. TCRdb recomputed calls from the 5' RACE reads with MiXCR, one row per CDR3 protein. This sample carries some 53,000 distinct CDR3 sequences, 6.5% to 9% of them seen once, and the ten largest clones take around 9.4%. The V gene is TRBV20-1, the J gene TRBJ1-2; weak D call: TRBD1 (6 bases). The source is an adult who was a healthcare worker with PCR-confirmed SARS-CoV-2 infection or an uninfected control (not recorded which). The sample taken for sequencing was whole blood. CDR3 nucleotide sequence: TGCAGTGCTAGAGACAGGGGCAACTATGGCTACACCTTC. Translated: CSARDRGNYGYTF.